This TCR beta chain was sequenced in a study of blood T cell dynamics during melanoma immunotherapy. This table comes from immunoSEQ multiplex PCR, and its TCRdb copy is limited to in-frame clones, with some not included. The table lists roughly 10,000 clones, 70% to 90% of them singletons. Time point indicated: week 3, after first cycle of checkpoint inhibitor. This specimen was blood, taken from a patient treated with checkpoint blockade. The TCR comes from a human donor with melanoma.

The CDR3 DNA sequence: TGTGCCAGCAGCCCGCCTGGGACTAGCGGAGGGCATGAGCAGTTCTTC. It specifies CASSPPGTSGGHEQFF. The gene calls are TRBV7-2 and TRBJ2-1; the match to TRBD2 covers 11 bases. CDR3 length: 16 residues. Per germline, CDR1 SGHTA and CDR2 FQGNSA. The J segment lost 8 bases and the V segment lost 5 bases, leaving 11 bases of the junction unmatched.